The clone carrying this T cell receptor (beta chain) was counted many times. Its antigen is still unknown. The source of the sample is a study of T cells in Graves' hyperthyroidism and ophthalmopathy. Study-wide findings and caveats: Most thyroid clonotypes that were expanded above 0.001 also turned up in blood.

RNA transcripts were the template for amplifying TCR beta CDR3 regions. TCR CDR3 underwent first-round RT-PCR with the HTBI primer set. TCRdb analysed the multiplex PCR reads with MiXCR anew, one entry per CDR3 protein. The table includes 190,000 or so distinct CDR3 sequences, approximately 20% detected once. The study left out patients who had uncontrolled infection, other autoimmune disease, pregnancy or lactation. Clinicians diagnosed patients from clinical symptoms, serum thyroxine and TRAb, thyroid ultrasound and orbital computed tomography. This CDR3 is 14 amino acids long. Germline loops: CDR1 MNHNS, CDR2 SASEGT. The V gene lost 8 bases and the J gene lost 5 bases, with 17 bases spanning the gap.

This clonotype was obtained from a man in his forties or fifties with Graves' hyperthyroidism. V is TRBV6-1 and J is TRBJ2-3; either TRBD1 or TRBD2 may supply D (5 bases each). Sequenced sample: blood. CDR3 coding DNA: TGTGCCAGCCGGACGGGACCCGAGGTAGATACGCAGTATTTT. Its protein product is CASRTGPEVDTQYF.